Detailed here is one T cell receptor beta chain. The antigen is unknown. The CDR3 spans 16 residues. Germline loops: CDR1 SGHRS, CDR2 YFSETQ. The ends lost 2 bases at V and 6 bases at J; junction bases unmatched: 6. This entry comes from a study of PD-1 blockade in mismatch repair-deficient tumors. Whole-study context: All were previously treated, progressing patients with around 12 mismatch repair-deficient cancer types. Whole-study results and caveats: Tumor-resident clones, often undetectable pretreatment in blood, expanded then contracted after pembrolizumab.

Mismatch repair deficiency was confirmed in all patients, by PCR or immunohistochemistry. Assay used: immunoSEQ multiplex PCR; TCRdb lists only in-frame clones, some missing. The sample shows about 34,000 clones, over 80% of them seen only once. V gene TRBV5-1 combines with J gene TRBJ2-1; TRBD2 matches 12 bases. The specimen comprised PBMCs, sampled 6 weeks after starting pembrolizumab. The sequence was collected from an adult with mismatch repair-deficient cancer. The CDR3 sequence: CASSLILAGGRNEQFF. The CDR3 nucleotides are TGCGCCAGCAGCTTAATACTAGCGGGAGGACGCAATGAGCAGTTCTTC.